These T cell receptor beta chains were read from a single sample in a study of T-cell reconstitution after alpha-beta-depleted transplantation in children. MiXCR, applied by TCRdb to the PCR reads, yields one record per CDR3 protein. The table shows hundreds of thousands of distinct CDR3 sequences, with about 12% occurring only once. The sequencing used PBMCs from the stem cell graft donor, collected from the stem cell graft. These receptors originate from a human donor who donated a stem cell graft to a child with combined immunodeficiency. The CDR3 runs from the conserved cysteine through the conserved F or W. A D gene is named only where the DNA matches it firmly. The size of a clone is reported for some rows only, either as once, few or many, or as a class for expanded clones.

V gene,D gene,J gene,clone size,CDR3 DNA,CDR3 protein
TRBV30,.,TRBJ1-3,few,TGTGCCTGGAGGCAGATGGACCCCTCTGGAAACACCATATATTTT,CAWRQMDPSGNTIYF
TRBV30,.,TRBJ2-7,.,TGTGCCTGGAGTCTTGAACGGACTCTAGAGCAGTACTTC,CAWSLERTLEQYF
TRBV11-3,TRBD2,TRBJ2-1,.,TGTGCCAGCAGCTTTAGCGGGTGGGGGCAGTTCTTC,CASSFSGWGQFF
TRBV4-1,.,TRBJ2-2,.,TGCGCCAGCAGCCCCCCGGTCACCGGGGAGCTGTTTTTT,CASSPPVTGELFF
TRBV3-1,.,TRBJ2-7,.,TGTGCCAGCAGCCAAGGGGATAGCAAGCAGTACTTC,CASSQGDSKQYF
TRBV13,TRBD2,TRBJ2-1,.,TGTGCCAGCAGCTTAGGTGGACTAGCGGGAGTCAGGCAGTTCTTC,CASSLGGLAGVRQFF
TRBV6-5,.,TRBJ2-5,.,TGTGCCAGCAGTTACAGGGAAGCTCAAGAGACCCAGTACTTC,CASSYREAQETQYF
TRBV16,.,TRBJ2-7,few,TGTGCCAGCAGCCAATCCGGCAGGGCCTACGAGCAGTACTTC,CASSQSGRAYEQYF
TRBV11-2,TRBD2,TRBJ2-5,few,TGTGCCAGCGGAGCGGGGGGACCCCAAGAGACCCAGTACTTC,CASGAGGPQETQYF
TRBV20-1,TRBD1,TRBJ2-3,.,TGCAGTGCCCGACAGGGGTACACCACAGATACGCAGTATTTT,CSARQGYTTDTQYF
TRBV20-1,TRBD2,TRBJ2-3,.,TGCAGTGCCTCGAGGACTAGCGGGGGGGTGAGCACAGATACGCAGTATTTT,CSASRTSGGVSTDTQYF
TRBV20-1,TRBD1,TRBJ2-7,.,TGCAGTGCGAGACAGGGGGGATACGAGCAGTACTTC,CSARQGGYEQYF
TRBV24-1,.,TRBJ2-1,many,TGTGCCACCAGTGATCCAGGGTCAAGCTCCTACAATGAGCAGTTCTTC,CATSDPGSSSYNEQFF
TRBV4-1,.,TRBJ2-5,many,TGCGCCAGCGGAATGGAGACCCAGTACTTC,CASGMETQYF
TRBV7-3,TRBD1,TRBJ1-3,.,TGTGCCAGCAGCTTATCCAGGGGGCCGGGAAACACCATATATTTT,CASSLSRGPGNTIYF
TRBV12-3/TRBV12-4,TRBD2,TRBJ2-3,few,TGTGCCAGCGCCACCCGCCGACTAGCGGGGGACCTCACAGATACGCAGTATTTT,CASATRRLAGDLTDTQYF
TRBV29-1,.,TRBJ1-2,few,TGCAGCGCTTGGGGCCAGGAGGGGTATGGCTACACCTTC,CSAWGQEGYGYTF
TRBV7-8,.,TRBJ2-3,few,TGTGCCAGCACCCTTTCCAGGGTACCAGATACGCAGTATTTT,CASTLSRVPDTQYF
TRBV4-3,.,TRBJ2-5,many,TGCGCCAGCAGCGCAGGCGGACGGGGGTCCCAAGAGACCCAGTACTTC,CASSAGGRGSQETQYF
TRBV12-3/TRBV12-4,.,TRBJ2-5,many,TGTGCCAGCAGTTTAACCCTTGGGGGGCAAGGTGGGACCCAGTACTTC,CASSLTLGGQGGTQYF
TRBV14,.,TRBJ2-7,many,TGTGCCAGCAGCCAAGACAGGGTGACCTACGAGCAGTACTTC,CASSQDRVTYEQYF
TRBV28,.,TRBJ2-7,.,TGTGCCAGCAGCTCCTACCCCCGATACGAGCAGTACTTC,CASSSYPRYEQYF
TRBV6-1,TRBD2,TRBJ2-2,many,TGTGCCAGCGGGAGGGGCTGGGACACCGGGGAGCTGTTTTTT,CASGRGWDTGELFF
TRBV20-1,.,TRBJ2-7,few,TGCAGTGCTAGAGATAGGTCGGGGAGCTCCTACGAGCAGTACTTC,CSARDRSGSSYEQYF
TRBV29-1,.,TRBJ2-5,.,TGCAGCGTCCGTGGGGCAGGCAAACAAGAGACCCAGTACTTC,CSVRGAGKQETQYF
TRBV10-3,TRBD2,TRBJ2-1,.,TGTGCCATCAGTGAGTATCTAGCGGGGACCCCATACAATGAGCAGTTCTTC,CAISEYLAGTPYNEQFF
TRBV6-2/TRBV6-3,.,TRBJ2-1,.,TGTGCCAGCAGTTACGAGGTGCACAATGAGCAGTTCTTC,CASSYEVHNEQFF
TRBV7-6,.,TRBJ2-1,many,TGTGCCAGCAGCTTAAGGGCAACCAATGAGCAGTTCTTC,CASSLRATNEQFF
TRBV29-1,TRBD1,TRBJ2-2,.,TGCAGCGTCGGACAGGGTCCCGGGGAGCTGTTTTTT,CSVGQGPGELFF
TRBV7-9,.,TRBJ1-1,.,TGTGCCAGCAGCTTCCTACCGGGACTTCTGAACACTGAAGCTTTCTTT,CASSFLPGLLNTEAFF
TRBV5-1,.,TRBJ2-5,many,TGCGCCAGCAGCTTGGGCTACAGCCAAGAGACCCAGTACTTC,CASSLGYSQETQYF
TRBV7-9,TRBD2,TRBJ2-1,few,TGTGCCAGCAGCGCCACTAGCGGGAGGGCCGGGGAGCAGTTCTTC,CASSATSGRAGEQFF
TRBV7-2,.,TRBJ2-1,.,TGTGCCAGCAGCTTACTGGCGGGTGGGGATGAGCAGTTCTTC,CASSLLAGGDEQFF
TRBV7-2,.,TRBJ1-4,.,TGTGCCAGCAGCTTAGAGGGAAAACTGTTTTTT,CASSLEGKLFF
TRBV30,.,TRBJ1-2,few,TGTGCCTGGAGTCCAGCGTGGACTTATGGCTACACCTTC,CAWSPAWTYGYTF
TRBV3-1,TRBD1,TRBJ2-7,few,TGTGCCAGCAGCCAAGGGACAGGCGCCTACGAGCAGTACTTC,CASSQGTGAYEQYF
TRBV6-4,.,TRBJ2-7,many,TGTGCCAGCAGCCCCGGAAGATTAGACAGATACTCCTACGAGCAGTACTTC,CASSPGRLDRYSYEQYF
TRBV12-3/TRBV12-4,.,TRBJ2-5,many,TGTGCCAGCAGTTTAGGACCAGAGACCCAGTACTTC,CASSLGPETQYF
TRBV9,.,TRBJ1-6,.,TGTGCCAGCAGCGTAGGTGCGGGGATCTCCTATAATTCACCCCTCCACTTT,CASSVGAGISYNSPLHF
TRBV18,TRBD1,TRBJ1-1,.,TGTGCCAGCTCACTCAGGGGGCCTGATGAAGCTTTCTTT,CASSLRGPDEAFF
TRBV20-1,.,TRBJ2-5,many,TGCAGTGCTAGTCGAAATGGGGTGACAGAGACCCAGTACTTC,CSASRNGVTETQYF
TRBV6-1,TRBD1,TRBJ2-1,few,TGTGCCATCAGTGAATCTGGGACAGGGTATATAAATGAGCAGTTCTTC,CAISESGTGYINEQFF
TRBV12-3/TRBV12-4,.,TRBJ2-3,few,TGTGCCAGCACATTCTCACTCCGGCCGGATACGCAGTATTTT,CASTFSLRPDTQYF